Listed here are 29 T cell receptor beta chains from one sample, sequenced in a study of cytomegalovirus exposure and HLA in healthy donors. PCR used 60 Vbeta primers and 13 Jbeta primers. Here immunoSEQ multiplex PCR was the method, and the copy in TCRdb shows in-frame clones only, minus some. The table lists 35,000 to 40,000 clones, 74% of them singletons. Sequenced sample: PBMCs. The receptors derive from a man aged 25-45 years in good health and CMV-seronegative.

This clone was seen only a few times. Other DNA sequences of this sample code for an identical CDR3. The gene calls are TRBV28 and TRBJ2-1, with D possibly being TRBD2 (6 bases). The germline CDR1 and CDR2 sequences are MDHEN and SYDVKM. The CDR3 is made up of 14 amino acids. Deletions cut 4 bases from V and 1 base from J, with 8 bases between. The CDR3 protein is CASSSSVSYNEQFF. For the CDR3, the DNA is TGTGCCAGCAGTTCTAGCGTTTCCTACAATGAGCAGTTCTTC.

Only one count was recorded for this clone. The V call is TRBV27, the J call TRBJ2-7; 7 bases are shared with TRBD2. The ends lost 5 bases at V and 2 bases at J; junction bases unmatched: 6. The V gene's germline CDR1 is MNHEY and CDR2 SMNVEV (reference sequence). This CDR3 spans 14 amino acids. The CDR3 DNA follows: TGTGCCAGCAGTATGAAGCGGGGTACCTACGAGCAGTACTTC. It is translated as CASSMKRGTYEQYF.

V gene TRBV5-6 combines with J gene TRBJ1-2; TRBD1 matches 8 bases. The V gene's germline CDR1 is SGHDT and CDR2 YYEEEE. V shed 0 bases, J shed 3 bases, and the junction held 7 bases outside the gene matches. The length of the CDR3 is 16 residues. As DNA, the CDR3 is TGTGCCAGCAGCTTGGTTGGGGGACAGGAATACTATGGCTACACCTTC. As protein: CASSLVGGQEYYGYTF.

J is TRBJ2-1 and V is TRBV19; possible D gene TRBD2, 5 bases. V lost 1 base, J lost 3 bases, and 10 bases lay in between. CDR1 and CDR2 (germline): LNHDA, SQIVND (reference sequence). The CDR3 runs 15 residues. The CDR3 DNA reads as TGTGCCAGTAGTATAGGTGGGAGTGGCTACAATGAGCAGTTCTTC. Its protein is CASSIGGSGYNEQFF.

The V and J genes are TRBV7-2 and TRBJ2-1, with 11 positions matching TRBD2. The ends lost 5 bases at V and 9 bases at J; junction bases unmatched: 12. The germline gives CDR1 SGHTA, CDR2 FQGNSA. This CDR3 has 16 amino acids. CDR3 sequence reads: CASSGVLAGEGVEQFF. The CDR3 nucleotides are TGTGCCAGCAGCGGAGTACTAGCGGGAGAAGGGGTTGAGCAGTTCTTC.

The chain has TRBV18 and TRBJ2-3; no clear D. V lost 2 bases to trimming and J lost 0 bases, with 9 bases between them. From germline, CDR1 is KGHSH and CDR2 LQKENI. The CDR3 length is 15 residues. The CDR3 sequence: CASSPDLTSTDTQYF. In DNA form, the CDR3 reads TGTGCCAGCTCACCAGACTTGACTAGCACAGATACGCAGTATTTT.

V usage is TRBV29-1 and J usage is TRBJ2-7, with 9 bases lining up with TRBD2. CDR3 length: 14 amino acids. V shed 5 bases, J shed 1 base, and the junction held 6 bases outside the gene matches. CDR1 is SQVTM and CDR2 is ANQGSEA in the germline V gene. The CDR3 DNA reads as TGCAGCGTTCGCCTAGCGGGGATATCCTACGAGCAGTACTTC. As protein: CSVRLAGISYEQYF.

The J gene is TRBJ1-5, the V gene TRBV2; possible D gene TRBD1, 5 bases. Germline loops: CDR1 SNHLY, CDR2 FYNNEI. The CDR3 has 15 residues. V was cut by 5 bases and J by 0 bases, with 11 bases left in between. CDR3 sequence (DNA): TGTGCCAGCAGTCCCAGACAGTCTAGCAATCAGCCCCAGCATTTT. The encoded protein is CASSPRQSSNQPQHF.

This clone was observed a single time. In DNA form, the CDR3 reads TGTGCCATCAGCGGATCCACGGGGAACACCATATATTTT. This encodes CAISGSTGNTIYF. This rearrangement joins TRBV10-3 to TRBJ1-3; D is undetermined. V lost 6 bases, J lost 7 bases, and 13 bases lay in between. The CDR3 has 13 residues. CDR1 is ENHRY and CDR2 is SYGVKD in the germline V gene.

This chain uses TRBV7-9 with TRBJ2-1; the D is unclear. This CDR3 contains 17 residues. V lost 4 bases and J 4 bases, leaving 20 bases between the germline ends. From germline, CDR1 is SEHNR and CDR2 FQNEAQ (reference sequence). CDR3 sequence: CASSSRPGDPRYNEQFF. CDR3 bases: TGTGCCAGCAGCTCACGACCCGGAGACCCTCGTTACAATGAGCAGTTCTTC.

The chain recombines TRBV5-4 with TRBJ2-1; D perhaps matches TRBD2 (6 bases). V shed 4 bases and J shed 7 bases, with 12 bases lying between them. Germline V lookup: CDR1 SGHNT, CDR2 YYREEE (reference sequence). The length of the CDR3 is 13 residues. This chain's CDR3 is CASSQSGANEQFF. CDR3 coding DNA: TGTGCCAGCAGCCAGTCGGGAGCGAATGAGCAGTTCTTC.

Only a few counts were recorded for this clone. CDR3 in DNA: TGTGCCAGCAGTTCAACCTTGGGGAGGTTTCGCACAGATACGCAGTATTTT. Its protein is CASSSTLGRFRTDTQYF. This chain joins TRBV9 and TRBJ2-3; tentatively, D is TRBD2 (6 bases). CDR1 and CDR2 from the germline V gene are SGDLS and YYNGEE. The CDR3 totals 17 residues. V shed 5 bases and J shed 1 base, with 20 bases lying between them.

The rearrangement joins TRBV25-1 to TRBJ1-3, with 12 bases aligning to TRBD1. This CDR3 comprises 15 residues. With 5 bases clipped from V and 6 bases from J, the junction kept 5 bases outside the gene matches. Germline values: CDR1 MGHDK, CDR2 SYGVNS. CDR3 in amino acids: CASSPQGQGANTIYF. In nucleotides, the CDR3 is TGTGCCAGCAGTCCCCAGGGACAGGGGGCAAACACCATATATTTT.

The table lists this clone with a count of one. The chain combines TRBV6-1 with TRBJ1-3, with D perhaps matching TRBD1 (6 bases). The CDR3 is 15 amino acids. The V and J ends lost 3 bases and 4 bases respectively, with 13 bases between them. In germline, CDR1 is MNHNS, CDR2 SASEGT. CDR3 loop: CASSEGRGSGNTIYF. CDR3 in DNA: TGTGCCAGCAGTGAGGGCAGGGGTAGCGGAAACACCATATATTTT.

By sample fraction, this clone is medium-sized (0.01 to 0.1%). The chain has TRBV27 and TRBJ1-5; 12 nucleotides line up with TRBD1. Germline V gives CDR1 MNHEY, CDR2 SMNVEV (reference sequence). V lost 6 bases, J lost 2 bases, and 8 bases stayed unmatched. The length of the CDR3 is 17 residues. This chain's CDR3 is CASRGDRGRDGNQPQHF. The CDR3 DNA sequence: TGTGCCAGCAGAGGGGACAGGGGGCGAGATGGCAATCAGCCCCAGCATTTT.

This clone was detected only a few times. The chain recombines TRBV7-9 with TRBJ1-2, with D perhaps TRBD1 (6 bases). The CDR3 has 13 residues. Between the trimmed V and J ends, which lost 4 bases and 5 bases, there was a span of 11 bases. Per germline, CDR1 SEHNR and CDR2 FQNEAQ (reference sequence). Here the CDR3 reads CASSSGQNYGYTF. The CDR3 region has the DNA TGTGCCAGCAGCTCAGGACAGAATTATGGCTACACCTTC.

This chain joins TRBV2 and TRBJ2-7; 8 nucleotides agree with TRBD2. The CDR3 has 16 residues. From germline, CDR1 is SNHLY and CDR2 FYNNEI. Trimming cost V 7 bases and J 3 bases; bases outside gene matches: 14. CDR3 in DNA: TGTGCCAGCAACGAATGGGGTAGCGGGGACCTCTACGAGCAGTACTTC. It encodes CASNEWGSGDLYEQYF.

The chain uses TRBV28 and TRBJ2-7; 11 bases align to TRBD2. Germline CDR1 MDHEN, CDR2 SYDVKM. The CDR3 spans 16 residues. V lost 5 bases and J lost 5; bases outside the gene matches: 11. In nucleotides, the CDR3 is TGTGCCAGCAGTAGCTTAGCGGGAGGGCCATTGAACGAGCAGTACTTC. Residues: CASSSLAGGPLNEQYF.

J is TRBJ2-5 and V is TRBV5-4; 9 positions match TRBD1. The DNA end is more similar to TRBJ2-7, so the J call may be wrong. The CDR3 runs to 16 residues. CDR1 and CDR2 from the germline V gene are SGHNT and YYREEE (reference sequence). CDR3 sequence reads: CASSLPPGQGRHEQYF. The CDR3 bases are TGTGCCAGCAGCTTGCCCCCGGGACAGGGCCGGCACGAGCAGTACTTC.

J is TRBJ2-4 and V is TRBV28, with 8 bases identical to TRBD2. Germline CDR1 is MDHEN and CDR2 is SYDVKM. The J segment lost 8 bases and the V segment lost 4 bases, leaving 7 bases of the junction unmatched. There are 14 residues in the CDR3. The CDR3 DNA reads as TGTGCCAGCAGTTCCCCTCCCGGGGGGGACATTCAGTACTTC. The encoded protein is CASSSPPGGDIQYF.

The chain couples TRBV4-1 to TRBJ1-5; D is undetermined. The V gene lost 0 bases and the J gene lost 4 bases, with 4 bases spanning the gap. The CDR3 runs to 13 residues. Germline lookup yields CDR1 MGHRA and CDR2 YSYEKL. CDR3 loop: CASSQDTNQPQHF. CDR3 bases: TGCGCCAGCAGCCAAGACACAAATCAGCCCCAGCATTTT.

The chain carries TRBV2 and TRBJ2-7; TRBD1 agrees at 9 bases. This CDR3 has 15 residues. Unmatched junction bases numbered 7, after V lost 5 bases and J lost 2 bases. The germline gives CDR1 SNHLY, CDR2 FYNNEI. For the CDR3, the DNA is TGTGCCAGCAGTCCGGGACAGGGTCCCCCCTACGAGCAGTACTTC. Amino acid sequence: CASSPGQGPPYEQYF.

The chain employs TRBV13 and TRBJ2-1; 8 bases map to TRBD2. The trim removed 5 bases at V and 7 bases at J, leaving 10 bases unmatched. This CDR3 is built from 15 residues. Per germline, CDR1 PRHDT and CDR2 FYEKMQ (reference sequence). This chain's CDR3 is CASSPRGLAQNEQFF. As DNA, the CDR3 is TGTGCCAGCAGCCCGAGAGGACTAGCCCAGAATGAGCAGTTCTTC.

This chain connects TRBV21-1 to TRBJ1-5. TRBV21-1 counts as a pseudogene. CDR3 length equals 13 residues. The CDR3 DNA sequence: TGTGCCAGCAGCAAAAGCCCCCCTAAGCCCCAGCATTTT. Its translation: CASSKSPPKPQHF.

DNA for the CDR3: TGCAGCGTTCCTTCGATGGGGGCGAAGGCGCAGTATTTT. This translates into CSVPSMGAKAQYF. The chain couples TRBV29-1 to TRBJ2-3; D perhaps matches TRBD1 (6 bases). V lost 5 bases to trimming and J lost 10 bases, with 19 bases between them. This CDR3 region has 13 residues. The germline gives CDR1 SQVTM, CDR2 ANQGSEA.

This chain joins TRBV27 and TRBJ2-5; the match to TRBD1 covers 9 bases. Germline V gene data show CDR1 as MNHEY and CDR2 as SMNVEV (reference sequence). This CDR3 has 16 residues. V shed 3 bases and J 1 base; nucleotides not matched to a gene: 6. This CDR3 is CASSLGTGTGQETQYF. CDR3 in DNA: TGTGCCAGCAGTTTGGGGACAGGGACAGGCCAAGAGACCCAGTACTTC.

The chain uses TRBV7-9 and TRBJ2-5; TRBD1 is a possible D gene (5 bases). Trimming removed 2 bases from V and 5 bases from J, with 12 bases in between. Germline-derived CDR1 and CDR2 are SEHNR and FQNEAQ (reference sequence). The CDR3 sequence is 14 residues long. The CDR3 here is CASSLSAGSETQYF. CDR3 nucleotides: TGTGCCAGCAGCTTATCAGCAGGGTCGGAGACCCAGTACTTC. Supplemented by reference TRBV7-9 and TRBJ2-5, the full variable domain reads DTGVSQNPRHKITKRGQNVTFRCDPISEHNRLYWYRQTLGQGPEFLTYFQNEAQLEKSRLLSDRFSAERPKGSFSTLEIQRTEQGDSAMYLCASSLSAGSETQYFGPGTRLLVL.

V and J are TRBV18 and TRBJ1-2, with D perhaps TRBD1 (5 bases). The length of the CDR3 is 14 residues. V gave up 3 bases and J gave up 4 bases, with 12 bases separating them. Germline V lookup: CDR1 KGHSH, CDR2 LQKENI. CDR3 amino acids: CASSPSRQGYGYTF. CDR3 nucleotides: TGTGCCAGCTCACCCTCCCGCCAGGGCTATGGCTACACCTTC.

The CDR3 spells CASSVEGQGGSDTQYF. For the CDR3, the DNA is TGTGCCAGCAGCGTAGAGGGACAGGGGGGCTCAGATACGCAGTATTTT. The chain recombines TRBV9 with TRBJ2-3, with 11 nucleotides matching TRBD1. Germline V gene sequence: CDR1 SGDLS, CDR2 YYNGEE. There are 16 residues in the CDR3. V was clipped by 0 bases and J by 4 bases; unmatched bases: 4.